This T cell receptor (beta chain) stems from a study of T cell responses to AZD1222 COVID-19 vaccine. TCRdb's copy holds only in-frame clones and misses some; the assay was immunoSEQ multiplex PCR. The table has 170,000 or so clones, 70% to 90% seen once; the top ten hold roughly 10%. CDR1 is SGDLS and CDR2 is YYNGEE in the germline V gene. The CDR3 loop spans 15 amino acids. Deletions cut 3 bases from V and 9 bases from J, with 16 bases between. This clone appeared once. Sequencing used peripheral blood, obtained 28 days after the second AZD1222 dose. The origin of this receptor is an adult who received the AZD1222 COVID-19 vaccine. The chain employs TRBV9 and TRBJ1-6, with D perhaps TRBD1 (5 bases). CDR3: CASSDRTGVFSPLHF. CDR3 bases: TGTGCCAGCAGCGACAGGACGGGGGTTTTTTCACCCCTCCACTTT.